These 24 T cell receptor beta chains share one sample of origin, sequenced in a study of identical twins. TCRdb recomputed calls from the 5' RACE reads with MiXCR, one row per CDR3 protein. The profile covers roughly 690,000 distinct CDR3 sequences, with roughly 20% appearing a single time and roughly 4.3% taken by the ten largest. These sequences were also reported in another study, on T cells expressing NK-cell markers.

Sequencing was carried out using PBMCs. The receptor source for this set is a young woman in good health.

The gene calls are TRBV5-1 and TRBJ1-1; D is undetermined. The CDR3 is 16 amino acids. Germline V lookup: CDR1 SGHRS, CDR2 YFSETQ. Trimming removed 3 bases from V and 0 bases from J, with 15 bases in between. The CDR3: CASSSRFERLNTEAFF. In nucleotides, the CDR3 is TGCGCCAGCAGCTCCCGCTTTGAGCGTTTGAACACTGAAGCTTTCTTT.

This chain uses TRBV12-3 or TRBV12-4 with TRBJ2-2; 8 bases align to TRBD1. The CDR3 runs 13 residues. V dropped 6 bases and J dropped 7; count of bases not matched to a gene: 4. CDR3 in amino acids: CASRKDRVGELFF. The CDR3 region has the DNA TGTGCCAGCAGGAAGGACAGGGTCGGGGAGCTGTTTTTT.

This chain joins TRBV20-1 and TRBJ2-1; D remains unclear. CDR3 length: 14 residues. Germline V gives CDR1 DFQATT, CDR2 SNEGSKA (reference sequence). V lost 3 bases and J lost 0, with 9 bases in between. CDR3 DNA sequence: TGCAGTGCTAGGTCCCGTGCCTCCTACAATGAGCAGTTCTTC. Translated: CSARSRASYNEQFF.

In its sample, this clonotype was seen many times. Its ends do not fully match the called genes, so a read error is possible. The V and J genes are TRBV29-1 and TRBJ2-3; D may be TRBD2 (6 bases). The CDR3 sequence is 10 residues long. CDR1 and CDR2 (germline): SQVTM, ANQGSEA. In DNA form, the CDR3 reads TGCAGCGCCCAAAGGGACTCCGTCCATTTT. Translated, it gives CSAQRDSVHF.

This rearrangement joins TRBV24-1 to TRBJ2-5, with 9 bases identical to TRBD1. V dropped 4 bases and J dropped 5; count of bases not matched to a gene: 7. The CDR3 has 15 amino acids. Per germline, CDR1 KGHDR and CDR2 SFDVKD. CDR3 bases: TGTGCCACCAGTGACTCGCGACAGGGGGGCGAGACCCAGTACTTC. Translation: CATSDSRQGGETQYF.

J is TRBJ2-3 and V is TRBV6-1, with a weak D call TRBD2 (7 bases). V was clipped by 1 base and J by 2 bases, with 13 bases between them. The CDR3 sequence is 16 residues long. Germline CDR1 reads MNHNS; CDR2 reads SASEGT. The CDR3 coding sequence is TGTGCCAGCAGTGAAGGAGACGGGGGGCCCACAGATACGCAGTATTTT. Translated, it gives CASSEGDGGPTDTQYF.

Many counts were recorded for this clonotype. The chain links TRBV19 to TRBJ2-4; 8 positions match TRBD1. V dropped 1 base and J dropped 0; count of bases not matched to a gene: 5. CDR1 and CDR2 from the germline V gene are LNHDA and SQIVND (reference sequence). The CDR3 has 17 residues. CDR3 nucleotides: TGTGCCAGTAGTATAGGCGACAGGGGTAAAGCCAAAAACATTCAGTACTTC. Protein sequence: CASSIGDRGKAKNIQYF. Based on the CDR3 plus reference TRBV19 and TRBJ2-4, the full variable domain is DGGITQSPKYLFRKEGQNVTLSCEQNLNHDAMYWYRQDPGQGLRLIYYSQIVNDFQKGDIAEGYSVSREKKESFPLTVTSAQKNPTAFYLCASSIGDRGKAKNIQYFGAGTRLSVL.

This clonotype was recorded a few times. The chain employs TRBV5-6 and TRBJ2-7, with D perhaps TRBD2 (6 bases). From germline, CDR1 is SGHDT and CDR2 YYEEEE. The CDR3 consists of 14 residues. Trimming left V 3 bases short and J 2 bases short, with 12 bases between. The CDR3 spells CASSSGVFPYEQYF. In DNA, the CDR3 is TGTGCCAGCAGCTCGGGGGTTTTTCCCTACGAGCAGTACTTC.

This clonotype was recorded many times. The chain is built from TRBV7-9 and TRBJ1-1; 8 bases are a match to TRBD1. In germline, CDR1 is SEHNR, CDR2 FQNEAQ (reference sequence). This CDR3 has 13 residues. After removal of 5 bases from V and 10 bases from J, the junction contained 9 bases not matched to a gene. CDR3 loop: CASSETQGVRAFF. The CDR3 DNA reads TGTGCCAGCAGCGAGACACAGGGGGTTAGAGCTTTCTTT.

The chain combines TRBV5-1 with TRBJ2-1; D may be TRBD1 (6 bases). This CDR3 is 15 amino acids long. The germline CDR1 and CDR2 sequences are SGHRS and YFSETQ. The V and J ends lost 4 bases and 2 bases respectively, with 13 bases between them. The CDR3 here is CASSRGGSAYNEQFF. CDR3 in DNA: TGCGCCAGCAGCCGAGGGGGTAGCGCCTACAATGAGCAGTTCTTC.

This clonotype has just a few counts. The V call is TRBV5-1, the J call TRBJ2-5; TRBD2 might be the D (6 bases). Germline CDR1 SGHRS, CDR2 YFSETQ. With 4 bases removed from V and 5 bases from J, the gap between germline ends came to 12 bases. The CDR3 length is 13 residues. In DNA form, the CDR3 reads TGCGCCAGCAGCAACGGACTACAGGAGACCCAGTACTTC. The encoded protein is CASSNGLQETQYF. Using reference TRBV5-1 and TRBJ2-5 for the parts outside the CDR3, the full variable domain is KAGVTQTPRYLIKTRGQQVTLSCSPISGHRSVSWYQQTPGQGLQFLFEYFSETQRNKGNFPGRFSGRQFSNSRSEMNVSTLELGDSALYLCASSNGLQETQYFGPGTRLLVL.

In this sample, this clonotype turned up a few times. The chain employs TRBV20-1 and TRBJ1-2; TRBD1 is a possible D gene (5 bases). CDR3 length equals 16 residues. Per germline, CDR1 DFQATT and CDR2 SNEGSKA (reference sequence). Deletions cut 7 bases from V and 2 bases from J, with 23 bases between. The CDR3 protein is CSGEATVHRYNYGYTF. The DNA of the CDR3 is TGCAGTGGGGAAGCGACAGTGCATCGTTACAACTATGGCTACACCTTC.

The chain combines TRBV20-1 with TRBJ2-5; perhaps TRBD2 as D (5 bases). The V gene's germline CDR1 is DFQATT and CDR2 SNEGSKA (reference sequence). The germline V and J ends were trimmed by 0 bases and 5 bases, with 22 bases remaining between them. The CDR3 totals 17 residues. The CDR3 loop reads CSARDRLRESGRETQYF. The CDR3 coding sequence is TGCAGTGCTAGAGATCGGCTCCGGGAAAGCGGAAGGGAGACCCAGTACTTC.

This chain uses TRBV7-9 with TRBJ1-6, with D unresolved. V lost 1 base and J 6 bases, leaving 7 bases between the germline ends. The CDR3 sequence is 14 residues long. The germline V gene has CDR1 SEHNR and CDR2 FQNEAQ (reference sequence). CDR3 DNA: TGTGCCAGCAGCTTAGAATCGGCTAATTCACCCCTCCACTTT. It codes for CASSLESANSPLHF.

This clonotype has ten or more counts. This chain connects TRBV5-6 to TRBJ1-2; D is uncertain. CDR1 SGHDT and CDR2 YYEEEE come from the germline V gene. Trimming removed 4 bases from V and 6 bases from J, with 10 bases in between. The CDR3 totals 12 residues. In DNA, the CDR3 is TGTGCCAGCAGCAAGACGGCTCATGGCTACACCTTC. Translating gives CASSKTAHGYTF.

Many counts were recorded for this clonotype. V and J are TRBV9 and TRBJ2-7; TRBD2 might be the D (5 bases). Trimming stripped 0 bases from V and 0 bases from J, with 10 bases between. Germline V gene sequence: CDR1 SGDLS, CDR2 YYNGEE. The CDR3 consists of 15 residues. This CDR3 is CASSVVGGSSYEQYF. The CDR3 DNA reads TGTGCCAGCAGCGTAGTCGGAGGTAGCTCCTACGAGCAGTACTTC. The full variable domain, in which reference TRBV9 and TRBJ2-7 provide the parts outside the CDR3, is DSGVTQTPKHLITATGQRVTLRCSPRSGDLSVYWYQQSLDQGLQFLIQYYNGEERAKGNILERFSAQQFPDLHSELNLSSLELGDSALYFCASSVVGGSSYEQYFGPGTRLTVT.

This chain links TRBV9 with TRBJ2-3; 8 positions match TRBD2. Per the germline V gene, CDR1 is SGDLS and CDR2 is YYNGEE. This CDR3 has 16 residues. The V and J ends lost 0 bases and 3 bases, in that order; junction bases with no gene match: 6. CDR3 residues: CASSVAAGEGTDTQYF. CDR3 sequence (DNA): TGTGCCAGCAGCGTAGCAGCGGGGGAGGGTACAGATACGCAGTATTTT.

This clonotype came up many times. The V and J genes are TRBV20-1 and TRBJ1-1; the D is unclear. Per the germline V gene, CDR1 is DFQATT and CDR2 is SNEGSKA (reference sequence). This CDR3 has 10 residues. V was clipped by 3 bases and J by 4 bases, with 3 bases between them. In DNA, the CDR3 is TGCAGTGCTAGTCGCACTGAAGCTTTCTTT. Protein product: CSASRTEAFF.

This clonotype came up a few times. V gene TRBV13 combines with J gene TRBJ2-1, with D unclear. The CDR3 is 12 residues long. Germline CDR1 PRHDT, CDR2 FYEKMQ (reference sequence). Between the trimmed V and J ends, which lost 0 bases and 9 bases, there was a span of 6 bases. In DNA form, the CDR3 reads TGTGCCAGCAGCTTAGGAGGTCGTGAGCAGTTCTTC. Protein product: CASSLGGREQFF.

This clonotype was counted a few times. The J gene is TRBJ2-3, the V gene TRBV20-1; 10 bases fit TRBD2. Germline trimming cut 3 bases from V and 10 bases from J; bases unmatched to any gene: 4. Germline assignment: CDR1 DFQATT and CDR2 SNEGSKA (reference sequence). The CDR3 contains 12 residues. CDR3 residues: CSASLAGVAQYF. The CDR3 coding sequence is TGCAGTGCTAGTCTAGCGGGAGTTGCGCAGTATTTT.

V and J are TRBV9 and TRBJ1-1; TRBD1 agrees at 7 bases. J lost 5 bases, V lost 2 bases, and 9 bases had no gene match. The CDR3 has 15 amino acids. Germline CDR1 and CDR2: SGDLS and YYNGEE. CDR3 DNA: TGTGCCAGCAGCGTGGAGGGGGCGATTGTAACTGAAGCTTTCTTT. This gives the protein CASSVEGAIVTEAFF.

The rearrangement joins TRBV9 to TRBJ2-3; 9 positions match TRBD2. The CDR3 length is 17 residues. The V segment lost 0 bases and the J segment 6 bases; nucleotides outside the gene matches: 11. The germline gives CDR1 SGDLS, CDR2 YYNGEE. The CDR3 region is CASSVGLAGALSDTQYF. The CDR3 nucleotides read TGTGCCAGCAGCGTAGGATTAGCGGGGGCCCTCAGCGATACGCAGTATTTT.

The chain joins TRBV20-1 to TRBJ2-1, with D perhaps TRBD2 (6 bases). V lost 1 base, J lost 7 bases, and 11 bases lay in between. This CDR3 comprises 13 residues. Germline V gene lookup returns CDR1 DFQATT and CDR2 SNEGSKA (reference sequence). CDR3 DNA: TGCAGTGCTAGAGCCCCCCGGGGGAATGAGCAGTTCTTC. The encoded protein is CSARAPRGNEQFF.

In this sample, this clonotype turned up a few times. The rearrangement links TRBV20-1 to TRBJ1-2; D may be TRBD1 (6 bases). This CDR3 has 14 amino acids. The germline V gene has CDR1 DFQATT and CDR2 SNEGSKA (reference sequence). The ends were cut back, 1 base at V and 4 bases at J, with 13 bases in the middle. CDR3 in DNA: TGCAGTGCTAGAGGGGACCCGGACAGCTATGGCTACACCTTC. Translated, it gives CSARGDPDSYGYTF.